The 10 T cell receptor beta chains presented below share a single source sample, sequenced in a study of response to subunit inactivated influenza vaccine. MiXCR was run by TCRdb on the RT-PCR reads, yielding one entry per CDR3 protein. This sample has roughly 650,000 distinct CDR3 sequences, with 15% to 18% found just once. Sequencing used PBMCs from blood, obtained 12 days after vaccination. These receptors were taken from a man aged 45 to 65 who received an inactivated influenza vaccine.

This clonotype was seen only a few times. The J gene is TRBJ1-1, the V gene TRBV20-1; D is uncertain. The CDR3 covers 12 residues. V lost 3 bases to trimming and J lost 5 bases, with 10 bases between them. The germline CDR1 and CDR2 sequences are DFQATT and SNEGSKA (reference sequence). CDR3 sequence reads: CSARPLGTEAFF. The CDR3 DNA reads as TGCAGTGCTAGGCCCCTGGGGACTGAAGCTTTCTTT.

The V gene is TRBV29-1, the J gene TRBJ1-2, with D hard to call. Germline V gene lookup returns CDR1 SQVTM and CDR2 ANQGSEA. V gave up 3 bases and J gave up 0 bases, with 8 bases separating them. This CDR3 contains 13 residues. The CDR3 DNA sequence: TGCAGCGTTGACGGCAGCCCTAACTATGGCTACACCTTC. It specifies CSVDGSPNYGYTF.

This chain connects TRBV2 to TRBJ2-7; D is undetermined. V lost 6 bases to trimming and J lost 6 bases, with 9 bases between them. The CDR3 sequence is 11 residues long. Per the germline V gene, CDR1 is SNHLY and CDR2 is FYNNEI. CDR3 DNA sequence: TGTGCCAGCAGGGGGTATCTCGAGCAGTACTTC. It translates to CASRGYLEQYF.

The gene calls are TRBV7-8 and TRBJ2-7, with D possibly being TRBD1 (6 bases). V dropped 0 bases and J dropped 12 bases, with 12 bases sitting between them. CDR3 size: 12 residues. Germline V CDR1 and CDR2: SGHVS, FQNEAQ. CDR3 loop: CASSLALGASYF. The DNA for the CDR3 is TGTGCCAGCAGCTTAGCGCTGGGGGCTTCGTACTTC.

This clonotype was observed a few times. The chain carries TRBV11-2 and TRBJ2-3, with 10 bases aligning to TRBD2. Germline CDR1 is SGHAT and CDR2 is FQNNGV. The CDR3 is 17 amino acids. V shed 1 base, J shed 3 bases, and the junction held 7 bases outside the gene matches. CDR3: CASSLVGSGGRTDTQYF. The CDR3 nucleotides read TGTGCCAGCAGCTTAGTAGGTAGCGGGGGGAGGACAGATACGCAGTATTTT.

The chain has TRBV5-4 and TRBJ2-1; TRBD1 agrees at 7 bases. V trimming: 3 bases; J trimming: 8 bases; junction bases outside the gene matches: 11. The CDR3 totals 15 residues. The V gene's germline CDR1 is SGHNT and CDR2 YYREEE (reference sequence). The CDR3 sequence: CASSSGQLIPYEQFF. The CDR3 region has the DNA TGTGCCAGCAGCTCGGGACAGCTTATCCCATATGAGCAGTTCTTC.

This clonotype appeared a few times. The V gene is TRBV11-2, the J gene TRBJ2-7; 7 bases are a match to TRBD2. The trim removed 2 bases at V and 0 bases at J, leaving 16 bases unmatched. The V gene's germline CDR1 is SGHAT and CDR2 FQNNGV. This CDR3 is 19 amino acids long. CDR3 in amino acids: CASSLFGGTRTAGSYEQYF. CDR3 nucleotides: TGTGCCAGCAGCTTATTCGGGGGGACCCGGACCGCGGGCTCCTACGAGCAGTACTTC.

This clonotype was counted between two and nine times. The chain uses TRBV24-1 and TRBJ1-5, with D perhaps TRBD1 (5 bases). The CDR3 consists of 16 residues. V lost 9 bases and J 1 base, leaving 18 bases between the germline ends. Germline loops: CDR1 KGHDR, CDR2 SFDVKD. The CDR3 loop is CATGQGLHGSNQPQHF. For the CDR3, the DNA is TGTGCCACCGGGCAGGGCCTCCACGGGAGCAATCAGCCCCAGCATTTT.

CDR3 residues: CASSNSRGSTDTQYF. The CDR3 nucleotides are TGTGCCAGCAGTAATTCTAGGGGAAGCACAGATACGCAGTATTTT. The chain uses TRBV28 and TRBJ2-3; D may be TRBD1 (5 bases). The length of the CDR3 is 15 residues. Trimming stripped 5 bases from V and 0 bases from J, with 12 bases between. Germline V lookup: CDR1 MDHEN, CDR2 SYDVKM.

This clonotype has more than one count but fewer than ten. This sequence joins TRBV5-5 and TRBJ1-2; tentatively, D is TRBD1 (6 bases). CDR3 length equals 18 residues. V dropped 0 bases and J dropped 2 bases, with 20 bases sitting between them. CDR1 and CDR2 (germline): SGHKS, YYEKEE (reference sequence). CDR3 sequence: CASSLGRPGQGYNYGYTF. CDR3 DNA: TGTGCCAGCAGCTTGGGAAGGCCTGGGCAGGGGTACAACTATGGCTACACCTTC.